The 19 T cell receptor beta chains presented below share a single source sample, sequenced in a study of graft-versus-host responses after intestinal transplantation. Profiling relied on immunoSEQ multiplex PCR, and the TCRdb table lists in-frame clones only, not all of them. The table records tens of thousands of clones, 70% to 90% of them present only once. Their recognized antigens are unknown. The source was unstimulated CD4+ T cells sorted from spleen or lymph node cells, collected before transplant. The receptor set was obtained from a human donor who was the organ donor for an intestinal transplant.

The chain is built from TRBV18 and TRBJ1-5; D perhaps matches TRBD1 (6 bases). CDR1 and CDR2 from the germline V gene are KGHSH and LQKENI. Trimming shortened V by 3 bases and J by 2 bases, and 11 bases separated the two germline ends. This CDR3 has 15 amino acids. The CDR3 bases are TGTGCCAGCTCACCGGAGGGGGGGGGCAATCAGCCCCAGCATTTT. This gives the protein CASSPEGGGNQPQHF.

The chain carries TRBV5-1 and TRBJ1-2, with D tentatively TRBD1 (6 bases). This CDR3 comprises 15 residues. Per the germline V gene, CDR1 is SGHRS and CDR2 is YFSETQ. V lost 4 bases and J 4 bases, leaving 17 bases between the germline ends. The CDR3 sequence is CASSPDSVDFYGYTF. The CDR3 nucleotides read TGCGCCAGCAGCCCGGACAGTGTGGACTTCTATGGCTACACCTTC. Drawing the rest from reference TRBV5-1 and TRBJ1-2, the complete variable domain is KAGVTQTPRYLIKTRGQQVTLSCSPISGHRSVSWYQQTPGQGLQFLFEYFSETQRNKGNFPGRFSGRQFSNSRSEMNVSTLELGDSALYLCASSPDSVDFYGYTFGSGTRLTVV.

V gene TRBV7-9 combines with J gene TRBJ2-7, with D possibly being TRBD1 (6 bases). CDR1 is SEHNR and CDR2 is FQNEAQ in the germline V gene (reference sequence). V lost 3 bases, J lost 0 bases, and 9 bases lay in between. The CDR3 is made up of 14 amino acids. CDR3 protein: CASSFTGSSYEQYF. The CDR3 DNA reads as TGTGCCAGCAGCTTTACAGGGAGCTCCTACGAGCAGTACTTC.

The chain combines TRBV28 with TRBJ2-1, with TRBD2 matching 11 bases. J was trimmed by 6 bases and V by 2 bases; bases with no gene match: 3. This CDR3 has 15 amino acids. Germline lookup yields CDR1 MDHEN and CDR2 SYDVKM. The CDR3 nucleotides are TGTGCCAGCAGTTTAGGCCTAGCGGGAGGCAATGAGCAGTTCTTC. Translation: CASSLGLAGGNEQFF.

The chain couples TRBV28 to TRBJ1-2; TRBD1 is a possible D gene (5 bases). Per the germline V gene, CDR1 is MDHEN and CDR2 is SYDVKM. The V end lost 6 bases, the J end lost 4 bases, and 9 bases lay between the germline ends. CDR3 length equals 12 residues. CDR3 coding DNA: TGTGCCAGCAGGACAGACATCTATGGCTACACCTTC. Amino acids: CASRTDIYGYTF.

The genes are TRBV7-3 and TRBJ2-1; 10 bases map to TRBD2. The V segment lost 5 bases and the J segment 2 bases; nucleotides outside the gene matches: 6. The CDR3 totals 16 residues. The germline CDR1 and CDR2 sequences are SGHTA and FQGTGA. This chain's CDR3 is CASSHLAGDTYNEQFF. CDR3 in DNA: TGTGCCAGCAGCCACCTAGCGGGAGACACCTACAATGAGCAGTTCTTC.

The gene calls are TRBV4-1 and TRBJ2-3, with D maybe TRBD1 (6 bases). Germline lookup yields CDR1 MGHRA and CDR2 YSYEKL. The CDR3 has 15 amino acids. Between the trimmed V and J ends, which lost 4 bases and 1 base, there was a span of 12 bases. This chain's CDR3 is CASSPRTDGTDTQYF. CDR3 coding DNA: TGCGCCAGCAGCCCCAGGACAGATGGCACAGATACGCAGTATTTT.

There are a few counts of this clone. The chain has TRBV30 and TRBJ1-2; tentatively, D is TRBD1 (6 bases). The CDR3 covers 15 residues. Germline V gives CDR1 GTSNPN, CDR2 SVGIG (reference sequence). The V gene lost 0 bases and the J gene lost 8 bases, with 19 bases spanning the gap. The CDR3 bases are TGTGCCTGGAGTGTAGGACAGACGAAGTGGGGGGGCTACACCTTC. It encodes CAWSVGQTKWGGYTF.

By sample fraction, this clone is medium-sized. This sequence joins TRBV6-5 and TRBJ2-5; the match to TRBD1 covers 7 bases. V trimming: 5 bases; J trimming: 4 bases; junction bases outside the gene matches: 7. CDR3 length: 14 residues. CDR1 and CDR2 from the germline V gene are MNHEY and SVGAGI. The CDR3 sequence: CASSPTGWGETQYF. Written as DNA, the CDR3 is TGTGCCAGCAGTCCGACAGGGTGGGGAGAGACCCAGTACTTC.

V and J are TRBV5-4 and TRBJ1-2; 7 positions match TRBD1. J lost 5 bases, V lost 4 bases, and 8 bases had no gene match. This CDR3 has 14 amino acids. CDR1 and CDR2 (germline): SGHNT, YYREEE (reference sequence). This chain's CDR3 is CASSPRQGGYGYTF. The CDR3 nucleotides read TGTGCCAGCAGCCCACGACAGGGCGGGTATGGCTACACCTTC. Combining the CDR3 with reference TRBV5-4 and TRBJ1-2 gives the whole variable domain ETGVTQSPTHLIKTRGQQVTLRCSSQSGHNTVSWYQQALGQGPQFIFQYYREEENGRGNFPPRFSGLQFPNYSSELNVNALELDDSALYLCASSPRQGGYGYTFGSGTRLTVV.

The chain recombines TRBV18 with TRBJ2-5, with D perhaps matching TRBD1 (6 bases). CDR1 is KGHSH and CDR2 is LQKENI in the germline V gene. The CDR3 sequence is 15 residues long. V lost 2 bases to trimming and J lost 5 bases, with 15 bases between them. CDR3 nucleotide sequence: TGTGCCAGCTCACCAGGCTTCAGGGGTGTCGAGACCCAGTACTTC. Translating gives CASSPGFRGVETQYF.

V and J are TRBV28 and TRBJ2-5; 9 bases are shared with TRBD2. CDR3 size: 14 residues. The ends lost 5 bases at V and 5 bases at J; junction bases unmatched: 6. Per the germline V gene, CDR1 is MDHEN and CDR2 is SYDVKM. This CDR3 is CASSVSGRRETQYF. CDR3 in DNA: TGTGCCAGCAGTGTCAGCGGGAGGAGGGAGACCCAGTACTTC.

The genes are TRBV5-4 and TRBJ1-4; TRBD1 matches 7 bases. This CDR3 has 15 amino acids. Unmatched junction bases numbered 3, after V lost 4 bases and J lost 0 bases. Germline CDR1 SGHNT, CDR2 YYREEE (reference sequence). As DNA, the CDR3 is TGTGCCAGCAGCAGGCAGGGGGCAACTAATGAAAAACTGTTTTTT. Protein product: CASSRQGATNEKLFF.

The V call is TRBV30, the J call TRBJ2-1; 16 nucleotides agree with TRBD2. From germline, CDR1 is GTSNPN and CDR2 SVGIG (reference sequence). CDR3 length: 18 residues. V lost 0 bases and J lost 7; bases outside the gene matches: 9. DNA of the CDR3: TGTGCCTGGAGTGTATGGGGACTAGCGGGAGGGCCGACTAATGAGCAGTTCTTC. It is translated as CAWSVWGLAGGPTNEQFF.

In this sample, this clone turned up a few times. V is TRBV4-3 and J is TRBJ1-2; D is perhaps TRBD1 (6 bases). CDR3 length: 16 residues. The V end lost 3 bases, the J end lost 4 bases, and 18 bases lay between the germline ends. Per the germline V gene, CDR1 is LGHNA and CDR2 is YSLEER. CDR3 in DNA: TGCGCCAGCAGCCAGTTGCGGGGGCTGGGCCTCTATGGCTACACCTTC. Encoded protein: CASSQLRGLGLYGYTF.

The genes are TRBV5-1 and TRBJ2-4; D unclear. This CDR3 region has 15 residues. Between the trimmed V and J ends, which lost 0 bases and 4 bases, there was a span of 11 bases. Looked up from germline, CDR1 is SGHRS and CDR2 is YFSETQ. The CDR3 nucleotides read TGCGCCAGCAGCTTGGGGTCCGGTGGTAAAAACATTCAGTACTTC. Translation gives CASSLGSGGKNIQYF.

This clone came up once. V usage is TRBV7-9 and J usage is TRBJ1-2; possible D gene TRBD1, 5 bases. In germline, CDR1 is SEHNR, CDR2 FQNEAQ (reference sequence). The CDR3 contains 15 residues. V shed 4 bases and J shed 4 bases, with 16 bases lying between them. In DNA, the CDR3 is TGTGCCAGCAGCTCGACAGCTAACTACCCCTATGGCTACACCTTC. It yields the protein CASSSTANYPYGYTF.

The chain employs TRBV27 and TRBJ1-5, with 8 bases matching TRBD1. This CDR3 spans 14 amino acids. V lost 5 bases and J lost 6; bases outside the gene matches: 6. Germline loops: CDR1 MNHEY, CDR2 SMNVEV (reference sequence). CDR3: CASSPRQGSQPQHF. Written as DNA, the CDR3 is TGTGCCAGCAGTCCCCGACAGGGGTCTCAGCCCCAGCATTTT.

This clone was found once. Germline is not matched at one junction end, which may reflect a read error. The chain uses TRBV4-1 and TRBJ2-1; TRBD1 might be the D (5 bases). The CDR3 has 13 amino acids. Germline V gene sequence: CDR1 MGHRA, CDR2 YSYEKL. The CDR3 sequence is CASSQDLDRLRVF. The CDR3, as DNA: TGCGCCAGCAGCCAAGACCTCGATCGACTCAGGGTCTTC.